The clone carrying this TCR beta chain was seen just once. No antigen is known for it. J was trimmed by 0 bases and V by 5 bases; bases with no gene match: 7. Germline CDR1 SGHVS, CDR2 FQNEAQ. The CDR3 extends over 15 amino acids. The table came from immunoSEQ multiplex PCR; TCRdb's copy has only in-frame clones and leaves some out. The sample includes about 350,000 clones, about 88% of them seen just once. The data derive from a study of Ad26.COV2.S vaccination and SARS-CoV-2 variants. In the study overall: Doses of Ad26.COV2.S were injected into muscle once or twice, 56 days apart. Study results and caveats: The study found higher spike-specific TCR breadth in vaccine than placebo recipients. Vaccinees and placebo recipients showed similar non-spike TCR breadth.

Treatment noted: around 19 received Ad26.COV2.S at low or high dose, single or two shots; 5 received placebo; per-sample allocation not given. Following the first vaccine or placebo injection, samples were taken on day 63. The sequence was obtained from a person aged 18-65 years who received the Ad26.COV2.S COVID-19 vaccine or a placebo. V and J are TRBV7-8 and TRBJ2-7, with 7 bases lining up with TRBD1. The sample here was peripheral blood, taken in a trial of Ad26.COV2.S vaccine versus placebo. CDR3 sequence reads: CASSGSRDSSYEQYF. The CDR3 bases are TGTGCCAGCAGCGGAAGCCGGGACAGCTCCTACGAGCAGTACTTC.